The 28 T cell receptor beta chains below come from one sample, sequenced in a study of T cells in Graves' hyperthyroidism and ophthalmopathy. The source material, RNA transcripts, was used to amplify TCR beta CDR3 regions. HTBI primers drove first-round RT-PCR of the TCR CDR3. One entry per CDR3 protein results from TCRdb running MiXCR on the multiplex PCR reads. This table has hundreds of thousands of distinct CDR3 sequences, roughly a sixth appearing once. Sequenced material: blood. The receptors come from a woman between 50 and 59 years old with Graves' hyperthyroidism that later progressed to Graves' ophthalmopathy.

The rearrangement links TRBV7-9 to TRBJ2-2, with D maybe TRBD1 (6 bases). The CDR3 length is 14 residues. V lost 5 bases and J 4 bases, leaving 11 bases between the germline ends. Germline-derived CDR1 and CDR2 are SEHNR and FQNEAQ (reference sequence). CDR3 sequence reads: CASSIQGFTGELFF. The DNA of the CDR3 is TGTGCCAGCAGCATACAGGGATTCACCGGGGAGCTGTTTTTT.

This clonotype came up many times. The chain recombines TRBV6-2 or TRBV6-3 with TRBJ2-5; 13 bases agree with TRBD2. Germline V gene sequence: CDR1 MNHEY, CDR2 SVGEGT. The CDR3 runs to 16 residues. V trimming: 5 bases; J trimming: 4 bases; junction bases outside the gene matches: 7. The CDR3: CASSPFGLAGAETQYF. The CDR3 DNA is TGTGCCAGCAGTCCCTTCGGACTAGCGGGGGCAGAGACCCAGTACTTC.

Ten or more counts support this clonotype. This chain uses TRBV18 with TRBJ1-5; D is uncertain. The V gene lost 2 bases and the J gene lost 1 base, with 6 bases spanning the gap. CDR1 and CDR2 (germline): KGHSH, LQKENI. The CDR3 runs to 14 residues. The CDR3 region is CASSPSLSNQPQHF. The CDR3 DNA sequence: TGTGCCAGCTCACCATCACTAAGCAATCAGCCCCAGCATTTT.

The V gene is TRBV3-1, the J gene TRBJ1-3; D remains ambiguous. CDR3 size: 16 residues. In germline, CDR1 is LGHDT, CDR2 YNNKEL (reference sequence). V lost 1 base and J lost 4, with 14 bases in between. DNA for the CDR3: TGTGCCAGCAGCCAAGTTGGGGAGGTGAAAGGAAACACCATATATTTT. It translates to CASSQVGEVKGNTIYF.

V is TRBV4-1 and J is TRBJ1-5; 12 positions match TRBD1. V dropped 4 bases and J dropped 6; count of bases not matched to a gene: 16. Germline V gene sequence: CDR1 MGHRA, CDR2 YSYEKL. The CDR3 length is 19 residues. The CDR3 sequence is CASSRAGQGAKGVRQPQHF. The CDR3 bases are TGCGCCAGCAGCCGAGCGGGACAGGGGGCAAAGGGGGTTCGTCAGCCCCAGCATTTT.

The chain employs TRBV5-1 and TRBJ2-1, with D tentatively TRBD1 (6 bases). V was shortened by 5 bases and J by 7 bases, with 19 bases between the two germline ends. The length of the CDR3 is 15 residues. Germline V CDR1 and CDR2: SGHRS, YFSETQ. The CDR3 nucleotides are TGCGCCAGCAGTCCTGGACAGCTGGCTTGGAATGAGCAGTTCTTC. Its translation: CASSPGQLAWNEQFF. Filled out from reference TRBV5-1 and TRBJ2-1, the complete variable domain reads KAGVTQTPRYLIKTRGQQVTLSCSPISGHRSVSWYQQTPGQGLQFLFEYFSETQRNKGNFPGRFSGRQFSNSRSEMNVSTLELGDSALYLCASSPGQLAWNEQFFGPGTRLTVL.

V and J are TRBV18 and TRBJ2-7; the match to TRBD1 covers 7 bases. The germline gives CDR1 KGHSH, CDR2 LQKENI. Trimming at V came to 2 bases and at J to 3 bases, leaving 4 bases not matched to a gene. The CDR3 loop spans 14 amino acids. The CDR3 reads CASSPSGQNYEQYF. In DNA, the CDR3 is TGTGCCAGCTCACCATCGGGACAGAACTACGAGCAGTACTTC.

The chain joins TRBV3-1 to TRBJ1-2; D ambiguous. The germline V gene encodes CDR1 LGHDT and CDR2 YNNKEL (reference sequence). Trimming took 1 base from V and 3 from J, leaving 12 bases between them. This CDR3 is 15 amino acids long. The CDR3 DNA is TGTGCCAGCAGCCAAGGTGCGGGATTCGACTATGGCTACACCTTC. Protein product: CASSQGAGFDYGYTF.

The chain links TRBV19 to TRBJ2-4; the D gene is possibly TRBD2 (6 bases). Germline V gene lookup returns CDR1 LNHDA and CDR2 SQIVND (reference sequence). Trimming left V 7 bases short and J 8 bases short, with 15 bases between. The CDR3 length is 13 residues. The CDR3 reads CASTAEGHDIQYF. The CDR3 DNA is TGTGCCAGTACCGCGGAGGGTCACGACATTCAGTACTTC.

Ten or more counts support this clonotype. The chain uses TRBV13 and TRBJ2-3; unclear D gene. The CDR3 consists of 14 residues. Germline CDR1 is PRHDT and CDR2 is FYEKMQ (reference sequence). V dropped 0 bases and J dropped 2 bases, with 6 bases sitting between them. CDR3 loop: CASSLGGHTDTQYF. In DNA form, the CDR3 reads TGTGCCAGCAGCTTAGGTGGGCACACAGATACGCAGTATTTT. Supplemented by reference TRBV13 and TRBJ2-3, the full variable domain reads AAGVIQSPRHLIKEKRETATLKCYPIPRHDTVYWYQQGPGQDPQFLISFYEKMQSDKGSIPDRFSAQQFSDYHSELNMSSLELGDSALYFCASSLGGHTDTQYFGPGTRLTVL.

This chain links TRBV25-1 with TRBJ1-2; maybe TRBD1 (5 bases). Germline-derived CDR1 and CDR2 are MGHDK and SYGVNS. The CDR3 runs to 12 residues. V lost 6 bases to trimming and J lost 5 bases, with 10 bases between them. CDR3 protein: CASSPGRYGYTF. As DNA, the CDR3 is TGTGCCAGCAGCCCGGGGCGATATGGCTACACCTTC.

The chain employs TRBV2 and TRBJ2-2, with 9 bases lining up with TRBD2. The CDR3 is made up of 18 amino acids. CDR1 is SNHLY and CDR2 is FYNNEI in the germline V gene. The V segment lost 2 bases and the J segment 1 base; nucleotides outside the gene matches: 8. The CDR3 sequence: CASSETALAGMNTGELFF. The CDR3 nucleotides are TGTGCCAGCAGTGAAACCGCGCTAGCGGGAATGAACACCGGGGAGCTGTTTTTT.

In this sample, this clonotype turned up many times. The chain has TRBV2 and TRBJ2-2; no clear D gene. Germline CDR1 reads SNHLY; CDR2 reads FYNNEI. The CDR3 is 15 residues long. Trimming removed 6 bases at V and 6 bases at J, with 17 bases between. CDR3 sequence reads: CASSPPGLIPGELFF. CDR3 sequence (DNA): TGTGCCAGCAGCCCACCCGGTTTAATTCCCGGGGAGCTGTTTTTT.

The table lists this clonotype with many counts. The CDR3 loop is CASSTGNTEAFF. CDR3 nucleotide sequence: TGTGCCAGCTCAACAGGTAACACTGAAGCTTTCTTT. The rearrangement uses TRBV18 and TRBJ1-1; TRBD1 is a possible D gene (5 bases). CDR3 size: 12 residues. The V and J ends lost 5 bases and 2 bases respectively, with 6 bases between them. The germline V gene has CDR1 KGHSH and CDR2 LQKENI.

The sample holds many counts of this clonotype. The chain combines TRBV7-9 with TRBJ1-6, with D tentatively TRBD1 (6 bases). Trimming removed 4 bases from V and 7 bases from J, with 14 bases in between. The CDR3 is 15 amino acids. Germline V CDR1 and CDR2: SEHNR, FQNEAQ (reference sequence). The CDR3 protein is CASSSHSGANSPLHF. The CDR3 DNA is TGTGCCAGCAGCTCGCACTCGGGGGCGAATTCACCCCTCCACTTT.

CDR3 region: CSASETGPRIQYF. The CDR3 coding sequence is TGCAGTGCTAGCGAGACAGGGCCACGCATTCAGTACTTC. This sequence joins TRBV20-1 and TRBJ2-4; 7 nucleotides line up with TRBD1. The CDR3 is 13 residues long. With V trimmed by 3 bases and J by 9 bases, 8 bases remained unmatched. Germline V gene sequence: CDR1 DFQATT, CDR2 SNEGSKA (reference sequence).

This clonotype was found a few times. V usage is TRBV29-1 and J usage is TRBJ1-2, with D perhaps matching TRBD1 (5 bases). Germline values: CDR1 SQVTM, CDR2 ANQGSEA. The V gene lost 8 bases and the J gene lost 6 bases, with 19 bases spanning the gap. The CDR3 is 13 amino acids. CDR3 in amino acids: CSSGGATENGYTF. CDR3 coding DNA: TGCAGCTCCGGAGGGGCCACAGAGAATGGCTACACCTTC.

CDR3 sequence: CASSFNGLSGGNTIYF. Here the CDR3 DNA reads TGTGCCAGCAGTTTTAATGGTTTATCAGGGGGAAACACCATATATTTT. The chain couples TRBV12-3 or TRBV12-4 to TRBJ1-3; TRBD1 might be the D (5 bases). CDR3 size: 16 residues. V was pared by 3 bases and J by 4 bases, with 16 bases between.

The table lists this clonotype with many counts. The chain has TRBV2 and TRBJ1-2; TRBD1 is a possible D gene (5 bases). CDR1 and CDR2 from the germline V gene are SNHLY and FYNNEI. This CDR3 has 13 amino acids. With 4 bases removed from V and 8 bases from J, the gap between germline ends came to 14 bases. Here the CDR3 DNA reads TGTGCCAGCAGTGGACAGTCCTACGGCGGCTACACCTTC. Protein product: CASSGQSYGGYTF.

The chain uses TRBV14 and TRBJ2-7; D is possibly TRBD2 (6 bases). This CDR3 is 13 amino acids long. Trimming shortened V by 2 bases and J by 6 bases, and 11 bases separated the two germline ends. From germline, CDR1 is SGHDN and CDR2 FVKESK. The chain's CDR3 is CASSQPLATEQYF. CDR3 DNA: TGTGCCAGCAGCCAACCTCTAGCGACCGAGCAGTACTTC. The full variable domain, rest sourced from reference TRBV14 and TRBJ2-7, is EAGVTQFPSHSVIEKGQTVTLRCDPISGHDNLYWYRRVMGKEIKFLLHFVKESKQDESGMPNNRFLAERTGGTYSTLKVQPAELEDSGVYFCASSQPLATEQYFGPGTRLTVT.

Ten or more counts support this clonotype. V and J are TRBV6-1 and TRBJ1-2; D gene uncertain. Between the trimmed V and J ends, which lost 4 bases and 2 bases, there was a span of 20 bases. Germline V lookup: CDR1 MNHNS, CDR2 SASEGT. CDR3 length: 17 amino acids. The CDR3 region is CASSAAGSTVRNYGYTF. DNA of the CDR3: TGTGCCAGCAGTGCAGCCGGGTCTACAGTAAGAAACTATGGCTACACCTTC.

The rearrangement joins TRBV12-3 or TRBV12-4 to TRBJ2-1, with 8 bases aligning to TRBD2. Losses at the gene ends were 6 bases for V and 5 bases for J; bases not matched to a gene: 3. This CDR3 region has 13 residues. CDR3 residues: CASSRGGHNEQFF. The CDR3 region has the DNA TGTGCCAGCAGCCGGGGGGGGCACAATGAGCAGTTCTTC.

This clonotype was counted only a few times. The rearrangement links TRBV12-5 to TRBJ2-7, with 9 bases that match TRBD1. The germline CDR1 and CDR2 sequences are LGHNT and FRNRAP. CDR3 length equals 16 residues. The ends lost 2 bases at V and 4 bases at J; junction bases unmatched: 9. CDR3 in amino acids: CASGLKAVTGGYEQYF. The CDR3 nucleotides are TGTGCTAGTGGTTTGAAGGCAGTGACAGGGGGTTACGAGCAGTACTTC.

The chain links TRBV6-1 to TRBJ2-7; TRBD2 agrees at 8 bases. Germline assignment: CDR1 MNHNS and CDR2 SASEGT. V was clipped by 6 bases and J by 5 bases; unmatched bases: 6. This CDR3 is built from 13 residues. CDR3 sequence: CASSTGGAHEQYF. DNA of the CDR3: TGTGCCAGCAGCACCGGGGGGGCCCACGAGCAGTACTTC.

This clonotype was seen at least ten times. The CDR3 sequence: CSATGGDRTGSPLHF. Written as DNA, the CDR3 is TGCAGTGCCACCGGGGGGGACAGAACTGGTTCACCCCTCCACTTT. The V and J genes are TRBV20-1 and TRBJ1-6; 7 positions agree with TRBD1. There are 15 residues in the CDR3. The V gene end was trimmed by 6 bases and the J gene end by 9 bases; junction bases not matched to a gene: 14. Germline lookup yields CDR1 DFQATT and CDR2 SNEGSKA (reference sequence).

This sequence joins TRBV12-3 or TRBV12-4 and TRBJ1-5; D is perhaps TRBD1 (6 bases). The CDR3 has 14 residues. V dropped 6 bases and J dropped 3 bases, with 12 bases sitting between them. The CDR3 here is CASRLGTPNQPQHF. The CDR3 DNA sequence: TGTGCCAGCAGACTAGGGACACCCAATCAGCCCCAGCATTTT.

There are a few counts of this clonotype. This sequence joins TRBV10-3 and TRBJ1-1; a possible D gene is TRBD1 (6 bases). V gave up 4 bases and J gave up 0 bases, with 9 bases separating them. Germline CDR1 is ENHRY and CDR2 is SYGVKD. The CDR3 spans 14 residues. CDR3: CAISGGTLNTEAFF. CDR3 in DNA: TGTGCCATCAGTGGCGGGACACTGAACACTGAAGCTTTCTTT.

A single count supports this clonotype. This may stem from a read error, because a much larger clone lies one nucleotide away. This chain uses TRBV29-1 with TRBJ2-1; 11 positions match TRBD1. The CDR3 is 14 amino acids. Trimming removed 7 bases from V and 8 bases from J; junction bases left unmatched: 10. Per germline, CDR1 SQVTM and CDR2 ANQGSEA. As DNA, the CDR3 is TGCAGCGCTGAGACCGGGACAGGGGGGGATGAGCAGTTCTTC. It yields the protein CSAETGTGGDEQFF.